This T cell receptor (beta chain) was retrieved from a study of blood T cell repertoires in COVID-19 (dated by TCRdb to 2020 to 2022). About the full investigation: The collaborator samples originated in the United States, Italy and Spain and spanned the acute and convalescent phases of COVID-19. Deeply sampled blood TCRbeta repertoires from subjects exposed to, actively infected with, or recovered from COVID-19 were included in the dataset. Samples came from the ongoing ImmuneRACE study (first 160 participants) plus 1,254 subjects from 6 global collaborators. HLA class I and class II types, where available, came from metadata supplied by the sample provider rather than from assay-based typing. The repertoires were released in a freely available public database intended as a resource for research on the immune response to SARS-CoV-2. The material from the prospective study consisted of cDNA or gDNA derived from T cells, B-cell-depleted T cells, or PBMCs. A de-identified subject ID, COVID-19 status, age in years and sex were almost always included in the sample metadata.

TCRbeta CDR3 regions were amplified from genomic DNA by means of the immunoSEQ Assay, a bias-controlled multiplex PCR. Per the source publication's procedure: Within the assay, amplification of reference gene primers was used to estimate how many nucleated cells each sample contained. Sequence reads were collapsed and filtered to measure the absolute abundance of every unique TCRbeta CDR3 rearrangement. For each sample, productive Simpson clonality was calculated as the square root of Simpson's diversity index across productive rearrangements. TCRdb took this table from immuneACCESS and kept in-frame rearrangements with V and J called. Such tables lack part of the clones; where checked against another copy, unresolved V genes explain under half of the gap, and the rest is unexplained. The D gene and trimming were derived from the DNA, and the V and J assignments and clone size from that table. The sample profile shows some 250,000 clones; approximately 82% of them were found once. Approximately 3.5% of the sample comes from the top ten.

This clone appeared a single time. No antigen is known for it. Base qualities are not at hand, and no much larger clone is one base apart. From a lookup of the germline V gene, CDR1 and CDR2 are KGHSH and LQKENI. V loses 0 bases at its end and J loses 5 bases; junction bases beyond the gene matches: 3. The CDR3 runs 14 amino acids, cysteine and phenylalanine included. Of all the DNA, just the CDR3 is kept, 42 bases in frame from base 1. What the research found in general, with its limitations: Clinical and demographic metadata were provided uncurated, with the amount varying by source and participant.

Each collaborating institution followed its own protocols to collect whole blood in K2EDTA tubes. For TCRbeta analysis, collaborators shipped samples as frozen whole blood, isolated PBMCs, or DNA extracted from either of those sample types. This receptor chain uses TRBV18 and TRBJ1-2, with 7 bases in between that match TRBD1. This receptor was taken from a woman aged 18-35 years with acute or convalescent COVID-19. Material for sequencing was peripheral blood. The CDR3 is CASSPPRDRYGYTF. The nucleotide sequence is given as TGTGCCAGCTCACCACCGCGGGACAGATATGGCTACACCTTC. When the CDR3 is completed using the reference TRBV18 and TRBJ1-2 genes on either side, the full variable domain is NAGVMQNPRHLVRRRGQEARLRCSPMKGHSHVYWYRQLPEEGLKFMVYLQKENIIDESGMPKERFSAEFPKEGPSILRIQQVVRGDSAAYFCASSPPRDRYGYTFGSGTRLTVV.